This T cell receptor beta chain emerged from a study of T-cell memory formation after mild COVID-19. V lost 0 bases and J 0 bases, leaving 5 bases between the germline ends. Germline V gene lookup returns CDR1 SGDLS and CDR2 YYNGEE. CDR3 length: 14 amino acids. 5'RACE, which relied on constant-segment primers, yielded TCR alpha and TCR beta cDNA libraries carrying sample barcodes and UMIs. One entry per CDR3 protein, called by TCRdb with MiXCR from the 5' RACE reads. This sample has 400,000 to 500,000 distinct CDR3 sequences, with about 19% found just once. The rearrangement links TRBV9 to TRBJ2-3; D is ambiguous. Material for sequencing was PBMCs or a T cell subset sorted from them (not recorded which). This sequence was found in an adult woman who had mild COVID-19 (a few samples of this study predate the infection). Cell type and time point are not known. The CDR3 region is CASSVEGSTDTQYF. CDR3 nucleotides: TGTGCCAGCAGCGTAGAAGGGAGCACAGATACGCAGTATTTT.